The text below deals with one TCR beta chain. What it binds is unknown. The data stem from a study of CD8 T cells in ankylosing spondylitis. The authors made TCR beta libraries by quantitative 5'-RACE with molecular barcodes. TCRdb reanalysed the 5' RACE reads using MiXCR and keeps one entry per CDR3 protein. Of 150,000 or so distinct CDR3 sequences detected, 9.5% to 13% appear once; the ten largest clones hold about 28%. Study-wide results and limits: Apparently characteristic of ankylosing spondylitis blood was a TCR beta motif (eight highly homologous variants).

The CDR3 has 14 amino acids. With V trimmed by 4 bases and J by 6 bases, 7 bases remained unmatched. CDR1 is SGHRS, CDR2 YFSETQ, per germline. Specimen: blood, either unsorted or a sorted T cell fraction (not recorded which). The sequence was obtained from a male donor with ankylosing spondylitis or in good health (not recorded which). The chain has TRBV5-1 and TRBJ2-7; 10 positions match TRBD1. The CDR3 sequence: CASSRDRGLVEQYF. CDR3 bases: TGCGCCAGCAGCCGGGACAGGGGATTAGTCGAGCAGTACTTC.